This T cell receptor (beta chain) is from a study of blood T cells in healthy people across ages. Then a second PCR, running about 7 to 11 cycles, was carried out with a sample-barcoded 5' primer and a J-beta primer mix. Each CDR3 protein is one row after TCRdb ran MiXCR on the 5' RACE reads. The table has hundreds of thousands of distinct CDR3 sequences, around 31% seen once; the top ten hold roughly 14%. Trimming left V 2 bases short and J 0 bases short, with 11 bases between. CDR1 and CDR2 from the germline V gene are SGHRS and YFSETQ. The CDR3 contains 15 residues. This clonotype was recorded many times.

The rearrangement links TRBV5-1 to TRBJ1-2; D gene unclear. Sequencing was done on a sample of blood. The TCR was taken from a woman older than 75 in good health. CDR3 DNA sequence: TGCGCCAGCAGCTTACAGCCCCGAGCTAACTATGGCTACACCTTC. Its protein is CASSLQPRANYGYTF.